This TCR beta chain was documented in a study of cytomegalovirus exposure and HLA in healthy donors. Study-wide points: TCR beta sequences reportedly predicted the HLA-A and HLA-B alleles of most subjects accurately. In vitro testing confirmed a few CMV-associated chains as specific for CMV antigens.

The PCR had 60 Vbeta and 13 Jbeta primers. The table came from immunoSEQ multiplex PCR; TCRdb's copy has only in-frame clones and leaves some out. The sample yields about 140,000 clones, 78% seen once. As for this clone: What it recognizes is unknown.

This clonotype originated in a female donor in good health and CMV-seronegative. Sequencing was carried out using PBMCs.

The CDR3 region has the DNA TGCGCCAGCAGCCAATGGACGGGAACTAACCGTGAGCAGTACTTC. Protein sequence: CASSQWTGTNREQYF. The chain has TRBV4-1 and TRBJ2-7; tentatively, D is TRBD2 (5 bases). The V end was cut by 2 bases, the J end by 7 bases, with 18 bases between. The CDR3 covers 15 residues. CDR1 and CDR2 from the germline V gene are MGHRA and YSYEKL.